What follows are 32 T cell receptor beta chains derived from one specimen sequenced in a study of blood T cell repertoires in COVID-19. The protocol was immunoSEQ multiplex PCR, while the TCRdb copy is restricted to in-frame clones and leaves out a portion. Of about 120,000 clones listed, 90% are singletons. The sequencing sample was made of peripheral blood. The origin of the receptors is a human donor with active COVID-19. The donor label of this sample is uncertain.

This chain joins TRBV12-5 and TRBJ1-1; unclear D gene. V was shortened by 3 bases and J by 0 bases, with 5 bases between the two germline ends. Germline CDR1 LGHNT, CDR2 FRNRAP. This CDR3 has 13 residues. CDR3 nucleotides: TGTGCTAGTGGTTTCACGGTGAACACTGAAGCTTTCTTT. Protein: CASGFTVNTEAFF. The variable domain in full, completed from reference TRBV12-5 and TRBJ1-1, reads DARVTQTPRHKVTEMGQEVTMRCQPILGHNTVFWYRQTMMQGLELLAYFRNRAPLDDSGMPKDRFSAEMPDATLATLKIQPSEPRDSAVYFCASGFTVNTEAFFGQGTRLTVV.

The V gene is TRBV2, the J gene TRBJ2-7; D is possibly TRBD2 (5 bases). V was pared by 10 bases and J by 4 bases, with 14 bases between. The germline V gene has CDR1 SNHLY and CDR2 FYNNEI. This CDR3 region has 12 residues. CDR3 loop: CANGIGGYEQYF. The CDR3 coding sequence is TGTGCCAACGGGATCGGCGGGTACGAGCAGTACTTC.

The chain combines TRBV7-2 with TRBJ1-2; 10 nucleotides match TRBD1. Germline V CDR1 and CDR2: SGHTA, FQGNSA. This CDR3 has 16 amino acids. V shed 5 bases, J shed 6 bases, and the junction held 12 bases outside the gene matches. The CDR3 is CASSPPQGQGSDGYTF. Here the CDR3 DNA reads TGTGCCAGCAGCCCTCCCCAGGGACAGGGGTCTGATGGCTACACCTTC.

This rearrangement joins TRBV6-9 to TRBJ2-2; 10 bases are shared with TRBD1. After removal of 3 bases from V and 4 bases from J, the junction contained 5 bases not matched to a gene. This CDR3 is built from 16 residues. The germline CDR1 and CDR2 sequences are MNHGY and SVAAGI. The CDR3, as DNA: TGTGCCAGCAGTTACCGACAGGGGGCCGGCACCGGGGAGCTGTTTTTT. It specifies CASSYRQGAGTGELFF.

The V gene is TRBV6-2 or TRBV6-3, the J gene TRBJ1-5; D perhaps matches TRBD1 (6 bases). Trimming shortened V by 5 bases and J by 4 bases, and 9 bases separated the two germline ends. CDR1 and CDR2 (germline): MNHEY, SVGEGT. The CDR3 is made up of 13 amino acids. The CDR3 loop is CASSDQGNQPQHF. CDR3 coding DNA: TGTGCCAGCAGTGACCAGGGGAATCAGCCCCAGCATTTT.

The chain joins TRBV5-5 to TRBJ2-3; D is uncertain. V lost 0 bases and J 5 bases, leaving 7 bases between the germline ends. The V gene's germline CDR1 is SGHKS and CDR2 YYEKEE (reference sequence). This CDR3 has 13 residues. CDR3 sequence (DNA): TGTGCCAGCAGCTTGGTGTCGTTAGATACGCAGTATTTT. It yields the protein CASSLVSLDTQYF.

V usage is TRBV6-2 or TRBV6-3 and J usage is TRBJ2-1; D uncertain. Looked up from germline, CDR1 is MNHEY and CDR2 is SVGEGT. Trimming pared 3 bases from V and 3 bases from J, leaving 3 bases between. The CDR3 has 12 amino acids. The CDR3, as DNA: TGTGCCAGCAGTTATAACTACAATGAGCAGTTCTTC. Amino acid sequence: CASSYNYNEQFF.

The chain combines TRBV4-1 with TRBJ1-2; TRBD1 matches at 8 bases. The CDR3 is made up of 14 amino acids. Looked up from germline, CDR1 is MGHRA and CDR2 is YSYEKL. The V gene end was trimmed by 2 bases and the J gene end by 8 bases; junction bases not matched to a gene: 7. CDR3 sequence reads: CASSQPTGELGYTF. The CDR3 coding sequence is TGCGCCAGCAGCCAACCGACAGGGGAATTAGGCTACACCTTC.

This clone was detected only a few times. The rearrangement joins TRBV10-1 to TRBJ2-7; D possibly corresponds to TRBD1 (6 bases). The V gene lost 2 bases and the J gene lost 2 bases, with 19 bases spanning the gap. This CDR3 has 17 residues. Germline CDR1 WNHNN, CDR2 SYGVQD (reference sequence). DNA of the CDR3: TGCGCCAGCAGTGAGCCACGCCCCGACAGGTGGACCTACGAGCAGTACTTC. Residues: CASSEPRPDRWTYEQYF.

The chain employs TRBV16 and TRBJ1-1; D may be TRBD1 (5 bases). The CDR3 length is 16 residues. Germline lookup yields CDR1 KGHSY and CDR2 FQNENV. V was clipped by 2 bases and J by 1 base, with 14 bases between them. In nucleotides, the CDR3 is TGTGCCAGCAGCCAACCCCGAGCGGGGCAGAACACTGAAGCTTTCTTT. Amino acid sequence: CASSQPRAGQNTEAFF.

CDR3 sequence reads: CSVELGQGSYEQYF. CDR3 nucleotide sequence: TGCAGCGTTGAATTGGGACAGGGCTCCTACGAGCAGTACTTC. This rearrangement joins TRBV29-1 to TRBJ2-7, with 9 bases matching TRBD1. Per the germline V gene, CDR1 is SQVTM and CDR2 is ANQGSEA. J lost 0 bases, V lost 2 bases, and 2 bases had no gene match. CDR3 size: 14 residues.

The V gene is TRBV19, the J gene TRBJ1-1; no definite D call. The CDR3 runs to 15 residues. Trimming cost V 3 bases and J 2 bases, with 13 bases left between them. The germline V gene encodes CDR1 LNHDA and CDR2 SQIVND (reference sequence). CDR3 DNA sequence: TGTGCCAGTAGTATTCTCAGGTTGGAAAACACTGAAGCTTTCTTT. Translation: CASSILRLENTEAFF.

The V call is TRBV15, the J call TRBJ1-5, with D hard to call. CDR3 length: 12 amino acids. Germline values: CDR1 LNHNV, CDR2 YYDKDF (reference sequence). V was cut by 3 bases and J by 4 bases, with 4 bases left in between. The CDR3, as DNA: TGTGCCACCAGCAGGCGGAATCAGCCCCAGCATTTT. It encodes CATSRRNQPQHF.

The V gene is TRBV6-6, the J gene TRBJ1-3; 7 bases match TRBD1. Trimming took 1 base from V and 7 from J; bases not matched to a gene: 7. The V gene's germline CDR1 is MNHNY and CDR2 SVGAGI (reference sequence). The CDR3 has 15 amino acids. The CDR3 DNA reads TGTGCCAGCAGTTACTTCGGCAGGGGGGCGAACACCATATATTTT. Protein product: CASSYFGRGANTIYF.

The rearrangement links TRBV7-9 to TRBJ2-1, with D possibly matching TRBD2 (6 bases). CDR1 is SEHNR and CDR2 is FQNEAQ in the germline V gene (reference sequence). V lost 4 bases and J 4 bases, leaving 8 bases between the germline ends. This CDR3 is built from 13 residues. The CDR3 bases are TGTGCCAGCAGCTGGGGGGAATACAATGAGCAGTTCTTC. Amino acid sequence: CASSWGEYNEQFF.

The chain is built from TRBV6-2 or TRBV6-3 and TRBJ1-5; 10 positions match TRBD1. This CDR3 comprises 14 residues. The V gene's germline CDR1 is MNHEY and CDR2 SVGEGT. V gave up 6 bases and J gave up 5 bases; unmatched junction bases: 4. Here the CDR3 reads CASRYDRGHQPQHF. For the CDR3, the DNA is TGTGCCAGCAGATACGACAGGGGGCATCAGCCCCAGCATTTT.

The chain carries TRBV10-3 and TRBJ2-1; D is unresolved. This CDR3 has 15 amino acids. The V end was cut by 0 bases, the J end by 6 bases, with 12 bases between. Germline V CDR1 and CDR2: ENHRY, SYGVKD. CDR3 DNA sequence: TGTGCCATCAGTGAGTCTTCGTTCGGTATCAATGAGCAGTTCTTC. As protein: CAISESSFGINEQFF.

The chain couples TRBV5-6 to TRBJ1-1; the match to TRBD1 covers 9 bases. The V segment lost 4 bases and the J segment 2 bases; nucleotides outside the gene matches: 3. CDR3 size: 14 residues. Looked up from germline, CDR1 is SGHDT and CDR2 is YYEEEE. The CDR3 is CASSRDRANTEAFF. The CDR3 DNA is TGTGCCAGCAGCAGGGACAGGGCCAACACTGAAGCTTTCTTT.

Written as DNA, the CDR3 is TGTGCCTGGAGCTCACCACCCCTTGGGGGGGAGACCCAGTACTTC. It codes for CAWSSPPLGGETQYF. J is TRBJ2-5 and V is TRBV30, with TRBD2 as a possible D gene (6 bases). The V gene lost 3 bases and the J gene lost 5 bases, with 19 bases spanning the gap. CDR1 is GTSNPN, CDR2 SVGIG, per germline (reference sequence). The CDR3 is 15 residues long.

A word on this clone: A junction boundary mismatches the germline segment, possibly from a read error. Other DNA sequences in the sample encode the same CDR3. This rearrangement joins TRBV7-9 to TRBJ1-2; possible D gene TRBD1, 5 bases. The length of the CDR3 is 12 residues. The V gene's germline CDR1 is SEHNR and CDR2 FQNEAQ (reference sequence). CDR3 sequence (DNA): TGTGCCAGTAGCTTAGTGCTAGGGGACTACACCTTC. Protein sequence: CASSLVLGDYTF. Full variable domain (rest looked up from reference TRBV7-9 and TRBJ1-2): DTGVSQNPRHKITKRGQNVTFRCDPISEHNRLYWYRQTLGQGPEFLTYFQNEAQLEKSRLLSDRFSAERPKGSFSTLEIQRTEQGDSAMYLCASSLVLGDYTFGSGTRLTVV.

In DNA, the CDR3 is TGTGCCAGCAGCTTAATAGGGGCAGATACGCAGTATTTT. Amino acids: CASSLIGADTQYF. V gene TRBV5-4 combines with J gene TRBJ2-3, with D perhaps matching TRBD1 (5 bases). The CDR3 runs 13 residues. V lost 2 bases to trimming and J lost 4 bases, with 8 bases between them. Germline loops: CDR1 SGHNT, CDR2 YYREEE (reference sequence).

The V gene is TRBV19, the J gene TRBJ1-1, with D maybe TRBD1 (5 bases). Germline-derived CDR1 and CDR2 are LNHDA and SQIVND (reference sequence). The CDR3 is 15 amino acids. Deletions cut 3 bases from V and 5 bases from J, with 16 bases between. CDR3 in amino acids: CASSMSSQGGTEAFF. The CDR3 region has the DNA TGTGCCAGTAGTATGTCGAGCCAGGGTGGGACTGAAGCTTTCTTT.

This chain joins TRBV18 and TRBJ2-1; the match to TRBD2 covers 10 bases. V was pared by 2 bases and J by 7 bases, with 2 bases of the junction left unmatched. The CDR3 runs to 14 residues. Germline-derived CDR1 and CDR2 are KGHSH and LQKENI. In nucleotides, the CDR3 is TGTGCCAGCTCACCAACTAGCGGGGCAAATGAGCAGTTCTTC. Protein: CASSPTSGANEQFF.

The gene calls are TRBV19 and TRBJ1-6, with D tentatively TRBD1 (5 bases). CDR1 and CDR2 from the germline V gene are LNHDA and SQIVND (reference sequence). With 5 bases removed from V and 5 bases from J, the gap between germline ends came to 7 bases. The CDR3 has 13 amino acids. Here the CDR3 reads CASSDSNNSPLHF. The CDR3 nucleotides read TGTGCCAGTAGTGACAGCAATAATTCACCCCTCCACTTT.

This clone is a singleton in its sample. This chain links TRBV5-1 with TRBJ2-6; the D gene is possibly TRBD2 (7 bases). The V gene lost 6 bases and the J gene lost 0 bases, with 22 bases spanning the gap. Germline lookup yields CDR1 SGHRS and CDR2 YFSETQ. This CDR3 comprises 19 residues. The CDR3: CASNERLGGLGSGANVLTF. The DNA of the CDR3 is TGCGCCAGCAACGAGCGCTTGGGGGGGCTTGGCTCTGGGGCCAACGTCCTGACTTTC.

This clone was seen once. The rearrangement joins TRBV6-1 to TRBJ2-7; no clear D gene. This CDR3 region has 14 residues. Trimming removed 1 base at V and 2 bases at J, with 9 bases between. Per germline, CDR1 MNHNS and CDR2 SASEGT. The chain's CDR3 is CASSEGFATYEQYF. The CDR3 DNA reads TGTGCCAGCAGTGAAGGGTTTGCGACCTACGAGCAGTACTTC.

The chain is built from TRBV7-2 and TRBJ2-3, with 12 bases lining up with TRBD2. With 5 bases clipped from V and 4 bases from J, the junction kept 4 bases outside the gene matches. This CDR3 spans 15 amino acids. Germline V gene data show CDR1 as SGHTA and CDR2 as FQGNSA. CDR3 amino acids: CASSLLAGGPDTQYF. The DNA for the CDR3 is TGTGCCAGCAGCCTCCTAGCGGGGGGGCCAGATACGCAGTATTTT.

This clone occurred once. A read error may account for a junction end that differs from germline. This chain's CDR3 is CASSYSDTQYF. The CDR3 DNA reads TGCGCCAGCAGCTACTCAGATACGCAGTATTTT. V gene TRBV7-2 combines with J gene TRBJ2-3, with unresolved D. CDR3 length: 11 residues. CDR1 is SGHTA and CDR2 is FQGNSA in the germline V gene.

V usage is TRBV12-3 or TRBV12-4 and J usage is TRBJ2-7; tentative D call: TRBD1 (5 bases). There are 13 residues in the CDR3. The germline V and J ends were trimmed by 6 bases and 0 bases, with 9 bases remaining between them. The CDR3 reads CASRIGVSYEQYF. CDR3 nucleotide sequence: TGTGCCAGCAGAATAGGGGTCTCCTACGAGCAGTACTTC.

The V and J genes are TRBV9 and TRBJ1-1; D unclear. V lost 0 bases, J lost 1 base, and 10 bases lay in between. In germline, CDR1 is SGDLS, CDR2 YYNGEE. The CDR3 is made up of 15 amino acids. CDR3 loop: CASSVGSQSNTEAFF. The CDR3 bases are TGTGCCAGCAGCGTAGGATCCCAGTCGAACACTGAAGCTTTCTTT.

V gene TRBV9 combines with J gene TRBJ2-2; 8 positions match TRBD2. Germline-derived CDR1 and CDR2 are SGDLS and YYNGEE. Germline trimming cut 1 base from V and 1 base from J; bases unmatched to any gene: 0. The CDR3 is 15 residues long. The CDR3 coding sequence is TGTGCCAGCAGCGTACTAGCGGGGAACACCGGGGAGCTGTTTTTT. Its protein is CASSVLAGNTGELFF.

The CDR3, as DNA: TGTGCCAGCAGTGAAGCGGCCAGGGGGACCGGGGAGCTGTTTTTT. Protein product: CASSEAARGTGELFF. This chain links TRBV2 with TRBJ2-2; TRBD1 matches at 7 bases. CDR3 length: 15 amino acids. V dropped 0 bases and J dropped 5; count of bases not matched to a gene: 3. The germline gives CDR1 SNHLY, CDR2 FYNNEI.